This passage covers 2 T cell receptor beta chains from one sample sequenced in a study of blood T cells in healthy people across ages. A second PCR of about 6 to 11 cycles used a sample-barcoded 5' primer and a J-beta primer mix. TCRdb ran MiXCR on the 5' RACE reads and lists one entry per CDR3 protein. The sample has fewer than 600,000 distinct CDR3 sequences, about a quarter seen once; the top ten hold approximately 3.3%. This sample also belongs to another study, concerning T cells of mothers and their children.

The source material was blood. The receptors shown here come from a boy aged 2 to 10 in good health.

In DNA form, the CDR3 reads TGCAGCGTTGGGGCGTGGGGACTAGCGGGCAGCACAGATACGCAGTATTTT. Its translation is CSVGAWGLAGSTDTQYF. This chain uses TRBV29-1 with TRBJ2-3; 12 bases are a match to TRBD2. The germline gives CDR1 SQVTM, CDR2 ANQGSEA. The CDR3 length is 17 residues. Trimming cost V 4 bases and J 0 bases; bases outside gene matches: 8.

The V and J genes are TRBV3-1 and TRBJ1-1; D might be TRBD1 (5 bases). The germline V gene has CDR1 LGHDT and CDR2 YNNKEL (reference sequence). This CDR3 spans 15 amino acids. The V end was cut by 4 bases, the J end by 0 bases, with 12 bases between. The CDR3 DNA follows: TGTGCCAGCAGCCCTGGGGGGACTCTGAACACTGAAGCTTTCTTT. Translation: CASSPGGTLNTEAFF.